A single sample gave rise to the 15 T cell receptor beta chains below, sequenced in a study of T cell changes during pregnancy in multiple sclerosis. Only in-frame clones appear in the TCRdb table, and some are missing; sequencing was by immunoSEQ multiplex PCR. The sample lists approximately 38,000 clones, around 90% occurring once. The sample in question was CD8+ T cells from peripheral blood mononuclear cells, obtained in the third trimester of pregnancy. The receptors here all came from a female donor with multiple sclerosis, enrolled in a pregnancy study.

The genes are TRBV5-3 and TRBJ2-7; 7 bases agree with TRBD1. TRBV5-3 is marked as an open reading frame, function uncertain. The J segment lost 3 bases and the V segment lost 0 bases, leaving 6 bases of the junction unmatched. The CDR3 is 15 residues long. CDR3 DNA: TGTGCCAGAAGCTTGGTTTCGGACAGGATCTACGAGCAGTACTTC. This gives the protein CARSLVSDRIYEQYF.

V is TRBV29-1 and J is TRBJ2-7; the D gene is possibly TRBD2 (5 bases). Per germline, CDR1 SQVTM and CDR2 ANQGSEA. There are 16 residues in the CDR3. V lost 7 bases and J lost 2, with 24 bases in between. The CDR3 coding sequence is TGCAGCGCCGTACTACTTAGCGCCAATCCACCCTACGAGCAGTACTTC. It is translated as CSAVLLSANPPYEQYF.

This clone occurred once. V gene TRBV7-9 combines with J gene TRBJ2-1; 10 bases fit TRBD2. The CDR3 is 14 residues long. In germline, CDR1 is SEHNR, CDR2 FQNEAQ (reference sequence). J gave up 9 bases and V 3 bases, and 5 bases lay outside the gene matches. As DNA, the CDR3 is TGTGCCAGCAGCTTCTTGGCTAGCGGGGGTGAGCAGTTCTTC. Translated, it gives CASSFLASGGEQFF.

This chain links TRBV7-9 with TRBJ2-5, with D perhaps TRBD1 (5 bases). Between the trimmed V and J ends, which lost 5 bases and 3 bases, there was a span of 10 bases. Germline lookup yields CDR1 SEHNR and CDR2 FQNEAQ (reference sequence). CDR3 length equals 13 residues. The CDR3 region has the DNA TGTGCCAGCAGCCAAGGGGCTAAAGAGACCCAGTACTTC. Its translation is CASSQGAKETQYF.

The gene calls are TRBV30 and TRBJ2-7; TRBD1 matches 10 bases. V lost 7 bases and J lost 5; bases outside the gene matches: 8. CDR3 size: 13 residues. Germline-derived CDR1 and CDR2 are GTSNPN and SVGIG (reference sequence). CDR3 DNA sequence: TGTGCCTCGGCGAGACAGGGGGCAAACGAGCAGTACTTC. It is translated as CASARQGANEQYF. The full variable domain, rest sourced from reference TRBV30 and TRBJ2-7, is SQTIHQWPATLVQPVGSPLSLECTVEGTSNPNLYWYRQAAGRGLQLLFYSVGIGQISSEVPQNLSASRPQDRQFILSSKKLLLSDSGFYLCASARQGANEQYFGPGTRLTVT.

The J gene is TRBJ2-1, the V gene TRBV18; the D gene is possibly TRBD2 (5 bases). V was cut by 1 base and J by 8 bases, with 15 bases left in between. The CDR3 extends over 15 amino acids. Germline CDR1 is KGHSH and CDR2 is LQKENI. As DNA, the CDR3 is TGTGCCAGCTCACCACTCCGTGTTGATAGCGATGAGCAGTTCTTC. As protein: CASSPLRVDSDEQFF.

In nucleotides, the CDR3 is TGTGCCAGCAGTTACTCCCGGGGGACGGGCAATCAGCCCCAGCATTTT. It codes for CASSYSRGTGNQPQHF. The chain recombines TRBV6-5 with TRBJ1-5; tentatively, D is TRBD1 (5 bases). This CDR3 region has 16 residues. Between the trimmed V and J ends, which lost 0 bases and 2 bases, there was a span of 11 bases. Germline V gene lookup returns CDR1 MNHEY and CDR2 SVGAGI.

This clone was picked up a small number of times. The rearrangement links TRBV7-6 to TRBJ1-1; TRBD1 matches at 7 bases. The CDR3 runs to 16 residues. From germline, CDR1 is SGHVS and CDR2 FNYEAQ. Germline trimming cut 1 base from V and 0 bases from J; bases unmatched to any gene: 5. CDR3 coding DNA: TGTGCCAGCAGCTTAGAGACGGGACAGATGAACACTGAAGCTTTCTTT. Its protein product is CASSLETGQMNTEAFF.

The chain's CDR3 is CASSIGIAGQTWEGTEAFF. In nucleotides, the CDR3 is TGTGCCAGTAGTATAGGTATCGCGGGACAGACGTGGGAAGGCACTGAAGCTTTCTTT. The rearrangement joins TRBV19 to TRBJ1-1, with 7 nucleotides matching TRBD1. J lost 4 bases, V lost 1 base, and 18 bases had no gene match. The CDR3 loop spans 19 amino acids. Germline-derived CDR1 and CDR2 are LNHDA and SQIVND (reference sequence).

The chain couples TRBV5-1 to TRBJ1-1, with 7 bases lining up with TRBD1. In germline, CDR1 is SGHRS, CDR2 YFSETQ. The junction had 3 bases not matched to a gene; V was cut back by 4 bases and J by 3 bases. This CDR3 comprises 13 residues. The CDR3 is CASSRDRDTEAFF. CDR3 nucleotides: TGCGCCAGCAGCCGAGACAGGGACACTGAAGCTTTCTTT.

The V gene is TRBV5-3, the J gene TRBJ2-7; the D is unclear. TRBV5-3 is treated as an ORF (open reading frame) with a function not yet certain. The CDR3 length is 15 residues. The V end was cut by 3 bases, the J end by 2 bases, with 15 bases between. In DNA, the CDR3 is TGTGCCAGAAGCTGGCACAGAGAAATCCCCTACGAGCAGTACTTC. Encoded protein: CARSWHREIPYEQYF.

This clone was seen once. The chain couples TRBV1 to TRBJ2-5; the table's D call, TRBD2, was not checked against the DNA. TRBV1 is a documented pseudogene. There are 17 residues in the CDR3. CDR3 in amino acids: CTSSQDRLATRRGAQYF. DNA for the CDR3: TGCACCAGCAGCCAAGATCGGCTAGCGACACGCCGTGGGGCCCAGTACTTC.

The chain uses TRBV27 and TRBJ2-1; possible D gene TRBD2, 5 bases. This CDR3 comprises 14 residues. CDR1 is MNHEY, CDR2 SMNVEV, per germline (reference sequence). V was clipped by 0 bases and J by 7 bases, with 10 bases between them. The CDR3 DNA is TGTGCCAGCAGTTTATCCGGGAAAGAAAATGAGCAGTTCTTC. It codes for CASSLSGKENEQFF.

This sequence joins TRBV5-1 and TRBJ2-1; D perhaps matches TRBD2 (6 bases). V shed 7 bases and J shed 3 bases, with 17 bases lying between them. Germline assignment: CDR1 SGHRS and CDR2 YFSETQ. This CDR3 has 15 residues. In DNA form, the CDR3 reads TGCGCCAGCTCCTACGCCCCGGGGGACTACAATGAGCAGTTCTTC. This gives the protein CASSYAPGDYNEQFF.

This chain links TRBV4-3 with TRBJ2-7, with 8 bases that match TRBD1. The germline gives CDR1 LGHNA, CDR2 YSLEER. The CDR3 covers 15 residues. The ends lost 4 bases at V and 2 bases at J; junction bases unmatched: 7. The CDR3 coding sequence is TGCGCCAGCAGCCGAGAGACAGGGGAGGCCTACGAGCAGTACTTC. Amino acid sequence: CASSRETGEAYEQYF.